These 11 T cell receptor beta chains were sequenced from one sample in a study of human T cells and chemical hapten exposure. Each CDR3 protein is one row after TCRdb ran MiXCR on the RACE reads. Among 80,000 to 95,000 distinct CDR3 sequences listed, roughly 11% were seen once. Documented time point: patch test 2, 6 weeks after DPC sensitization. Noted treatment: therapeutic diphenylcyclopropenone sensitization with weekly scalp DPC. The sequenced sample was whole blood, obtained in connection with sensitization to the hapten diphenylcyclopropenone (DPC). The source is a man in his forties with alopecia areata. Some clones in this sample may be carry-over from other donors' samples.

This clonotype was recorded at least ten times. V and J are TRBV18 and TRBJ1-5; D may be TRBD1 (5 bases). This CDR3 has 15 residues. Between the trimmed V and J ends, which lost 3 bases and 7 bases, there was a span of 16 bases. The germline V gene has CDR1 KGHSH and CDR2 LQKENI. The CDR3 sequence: CASSPVQGLGQPQHF. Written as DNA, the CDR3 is TGTGCCAGCTCACCCGTCCAGGGTTTGGGGCAGCCCCAGCATTTT.

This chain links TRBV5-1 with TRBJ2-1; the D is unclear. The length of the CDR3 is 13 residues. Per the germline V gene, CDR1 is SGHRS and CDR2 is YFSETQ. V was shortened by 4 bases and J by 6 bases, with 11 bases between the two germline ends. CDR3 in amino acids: CASSGQDGNEQFF. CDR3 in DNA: TGCGCCAGCAGCGGCCAAGATGGCAATGAGCAGTTCTTC.

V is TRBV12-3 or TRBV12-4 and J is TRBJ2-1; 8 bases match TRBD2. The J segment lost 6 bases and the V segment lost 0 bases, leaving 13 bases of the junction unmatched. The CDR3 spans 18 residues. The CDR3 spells CASSLAGTSNVGGNEQFF. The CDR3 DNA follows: TGTGCCAGCAGTTTAGCAGGGACTAGTAATGTTGGGGGCAATGAGCAGTTCTTC.

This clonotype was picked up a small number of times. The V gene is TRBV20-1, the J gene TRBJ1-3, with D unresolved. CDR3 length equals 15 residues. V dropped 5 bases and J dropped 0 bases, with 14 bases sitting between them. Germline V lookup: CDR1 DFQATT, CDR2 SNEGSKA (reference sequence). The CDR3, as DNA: TGCAGTGCTGGAAGGACGGCGAGCTCTGGAAACACCATATATTTT. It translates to CSAGRTASSGNTIYF.

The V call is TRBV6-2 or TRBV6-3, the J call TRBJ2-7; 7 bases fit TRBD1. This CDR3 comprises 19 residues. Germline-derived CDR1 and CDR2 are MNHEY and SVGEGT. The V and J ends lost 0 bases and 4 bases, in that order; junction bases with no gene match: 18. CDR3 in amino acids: CASSYSEKGAPHNGYEQYV. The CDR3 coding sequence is TGTGCCAGCAGTTACTCGGAAAAGGGGGCGCCGCATAATGGGTACGAGCAGTACGTC.

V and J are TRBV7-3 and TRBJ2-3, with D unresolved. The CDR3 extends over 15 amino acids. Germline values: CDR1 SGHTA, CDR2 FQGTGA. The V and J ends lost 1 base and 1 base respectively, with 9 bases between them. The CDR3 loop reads CASSLNIAGTDTQYF. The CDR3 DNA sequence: TGTGCCAGCAGCTTAAACATAGCTGGCACAGATACGCAGTATTTT.

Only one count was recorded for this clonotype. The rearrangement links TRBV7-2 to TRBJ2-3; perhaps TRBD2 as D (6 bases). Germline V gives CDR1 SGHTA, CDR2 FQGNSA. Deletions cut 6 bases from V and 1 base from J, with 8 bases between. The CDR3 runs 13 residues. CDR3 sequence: CASRVAGTDTQYF. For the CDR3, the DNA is TGTGCCAGCAGAGTAGCGGGCACAGATACGCAGTATTTT.

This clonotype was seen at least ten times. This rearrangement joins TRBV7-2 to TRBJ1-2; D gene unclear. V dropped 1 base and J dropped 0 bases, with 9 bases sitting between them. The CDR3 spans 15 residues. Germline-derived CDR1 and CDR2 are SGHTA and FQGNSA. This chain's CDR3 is CASSLGSAANYGYTF. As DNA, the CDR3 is TGTGCCAGCAGCTTAGGGAGTGCCGCTAACTATGGCTACACCTTC.

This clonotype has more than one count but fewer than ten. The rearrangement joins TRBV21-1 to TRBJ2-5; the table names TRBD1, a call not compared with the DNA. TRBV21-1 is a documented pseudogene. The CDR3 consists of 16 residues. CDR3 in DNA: TGTGCCAGCAGCAAAGAAGAGAACAGGGGGCGAGAGACCCAGTACTTC. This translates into CASSKEENRGRETQYF.

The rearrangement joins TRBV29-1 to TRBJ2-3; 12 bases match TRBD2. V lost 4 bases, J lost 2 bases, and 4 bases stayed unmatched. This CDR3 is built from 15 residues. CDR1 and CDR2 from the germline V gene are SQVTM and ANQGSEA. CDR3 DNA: TGCAGCGTTGCACGGACTAGCGGGAACACAGATACGCAGTATTTT. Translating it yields CSVARTSGNTDTQYF.

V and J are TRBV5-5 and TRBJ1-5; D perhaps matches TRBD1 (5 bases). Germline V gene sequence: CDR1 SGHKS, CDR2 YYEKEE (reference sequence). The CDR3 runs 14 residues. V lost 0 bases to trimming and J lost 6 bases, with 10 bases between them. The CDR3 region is CASSLVGVGQPQHF. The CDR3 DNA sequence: TGTGCCAGCAGCTTGGTAGGGGTAGGTCAGCCCCAGCATTTT.